These 32 T cell receptor beta chains originate from one sample sequenced in a study of PD-1 blockade in classical Hodgkin lymphoma. Noted time point: newly diagnosed, previously untreated cHL patient sample. The method was immunoSEQ multiplex PCR; TCRdb's version includes in-frame clones alone and lacks a portion of them. The table includes some 23,000 clones, roughly 94% detected once. Specimen: peripheral blood mononuclear cells (PBMCs). These receptors originate from a human donor with classical Hodgkin lymphoma.

V gene TRBV29-1 combines with J gene TRBJ2-7, with a possible D match to TRBD1 (6 bases). This CDR3 contains 13 residues. V gave up 4 bases and J gave up 0 bases, with 10 bases separating them. Germline loops: CDR1 SQVTM, CDR2 ANQGSEA. This CDR3 is CSVGAGASYEQYF. In DNA form, the CDR3 reads TGCAGCGTTGGGGCAGGGGCCTCCTACGAGCAGTACTTC.

This chain uses TRBV19 with TRBJ2-1; tentatively, D is TRBD1 (6 bases). CDR1 and CDR2 from the germline V gene are LNHDA and SQIVND (reference sequence). V was cut by 8 bases and J by 9 bases, with 17 bases left in between. The CDR3 is 13 amino acids. The CDR3 DNA sequence: TGTGCCAGTGGAGGCACAGGGAGAGCTGAGCAGTTCTTC. Its translation is CASGGTGRAEQFF.

The chain combines TRBV6-5 with TRBJ1-1; D not certain. This CDR3 spans 15 amino acids. V lost 5 bases and J lost 3, with 16 bases in between. Per germline, CDR1 MNHEY and CDR2 SVGAGI. The CDR3 DNA is TGTGCCAGCAGTCCAGGTGGACGGCGGTACACTGAAGCTTTCTTT. Its protein is CASSPGGRRYTEAFF.

The chain recombines TRBV15 with TRBJ1-5, with D perhaps matching TRBD1 (6 bases). CDR1 and CDR2 from the germline V gene are LNHNV and YYDKDF (reference sequence). The CDR3 loop spans 13 amino acids. V lost 4 bases and J 4 bases, leaving 8 bases between the germline ends. CDR3 in DNA: TGTGCCACCAGCAAACAGGGAAATCAGCCCCAGCATTTT. Residues: CATSKQGNQPQHF.

The rearrangement joins TRBV11-2 to TRBJ2-7; 8 nucleotides line up with TRBD2. CDR1 is SGHAT, CDR2 FQNNGV, per germline. J lost 6 bases, V lost 5 bases, and 6 bases had no gene match. The CDR3 consists of 13 residues. CDR3 nucleotides: TGTGCCAGCAGCGGTCGGGGGGGTGGCGAGCAGTACTTC. Encoded protein: CASSGRGGGEQYF.

The rearrangement links TRBV21-1 to TRBJ2-7; TRBD1 is taken as the D call from the table, unchecked against the DNA. TRBV21-1 is a pseudogene. This CDR3 contains 15 residues. The CDR3 DNA reads as TGTGCCAGCAGCAGGAACAGGACAGAAGCCTACGAGCAGTACTTC. It specifies CASSRNRTEAYEQYF.

The genes are TRBV7-8 and TRBJ2-1; 11 bases map to TRBD2. The CDR3 is 16 residues long. Germline loops: CDR1 SGHVS, CDR2 FQNEAQ. V shed 2 bases and J 7 bases; nucleotides not matched to a gene: 7. Written as DNA, the CDR3 is TGTGCCAGCAGCTTATTAGCGGGAGGGCCCGGGAATGAGCAGTTCTTC. Translated, it gives CASSLLAGGPGNEQFF.

The gene calls are TRBV5-1 and TRBJ2-3; 13 bases fit TRBD2. Per germline, CDR1 SGHRS and CDR2 YFSETQ. CDR3 size: 16 residues. V dropped 4 bases and J dropped 3; count of bases not matched to a gene: 5. DNA of the CDR3: TGCGCCAGCAGCCTGGGGACTAGCGGGGATACAGATACGCAGTATTTT. This codes for CASSLGTSGDTDTQYF. Based on the CDR3 plus reference TRBV5-1 and TRBJ2-3, the full variable domain is KAGVTQTPRYLIKTRGQQVTLSCSPISGHRSVSWYQQTPGQGLQFLFEYFSETQRNKGNFPGRFSGRQFSNSRSEMNVSTLELGDSALYLCASSLGTSGDTDTQYFGPGTRLTVL.

The DNA for the CDR3 is TGCGCCAGCAGCCAATCAGGGGCGATTGTGAACACTGAAGCTTTCTTT. This gives the protein CASSQSGAIVNTEAFF. J is TRBJ1-1 and V is TRBV4-3; possible D gene TRBD1, 6 bases. CDR3 size: 16 residues. V lost 2 bases, J lost 0 bases, and 13 bases lay in between. Per germline, CDR1 LGHNA and CDR2 YSLEER.

The chain combines TRBV9 with TRBJ1-1; no reliable D call. This CDR3 is 16 amino acids long. Germline lookup yields CDR1 SGDLS and CDR2 YYNGEE. Trimming removed 4 bases at V and 0 bases at J, with 16 bases between. This CDR3 is CASSPSPGRMNTEAFF. The CDR3 nucleotides are TGTGCCAGCAGCCCATCGCCAGGACGGATGAACACTGAAGCTTTCTTT.

This clone was recorded once. In nucleotides, the CDR3 is TGTGCCAGCTCACGGGGACTCTCTGGAAACACCATATATTTT. It translates to CASSRGLSGNTIYF. The rearrangement joins TRBV18 to TRBJ1-3; D is perhaps TRBD1 (5 bases). CDR3 length: 14 residues. Germline lookup yields CDR1 KGHSH and CDR2 LQKENI. Trimming shortened V by 4 bases and J by 0 bases, and 7 bases separated the two germline ends.

The chain uses TRBV7-9 and TRBJ2-2; D ambiguous. Germline CDR1 is SEHNR and CDR2 is FQNEAQ (reference sequence). The CDR3 has 13 residues. V lost 1 base, J lost 5 bases, and 5 bases lay in between. CDR3 sequence (DNA): TGTGCCAGCAGCTTAGTACAGACCGGGGAGCTGTTTTTT. It translates to CASSLVQTGELFF.

The chain has TRBV30 and TRBJ1-2, with a possible D match to TRBD1 (6 bases). CDR3 length: 15 residues. Germline CDR1 and CDR2: GTSNPN and SVGIG (reference sequence). Trimming left V 0 bases short and J 4 bases short, with 15 bases between. CDR3 loop: CAWSVRGQKFYGYTF. DNA of the CDR3: TGTGCCTGGAGTGTACGCGGACAGAAGTTCTATGGCTACACCTTC.

CDR3 sequence: CASSIQGVGTEAFF. CDR3 coding DNA: TGTGCCAGTAGTATTCAGGGTGTCGGCACTGAAGCTTTCTTT. The rearrangement joins TRBV19 to TRBJ1-1; tentative D call: TRBD1 (5 bases). The CDR3 has 14 residues. V lost 3 bases and J 4 bases, leaving 12 bases between the germline ends. Germline V lookup: CDR1 LNHDA, CDR2 SQIVND (reference sequence).

This chain links TRBV4-1 with TRBJ2-7, with 9 bases aligning to TRBD1. V was pared by 2 bases and J by 2 bases, with 4 bases of the junction left unmatched. The CDR3 is 15 amino acids. Germline V gives CDR1 MGHRA, CDR2 YSYEKL. The CDR3 DNA sequence: TGCGCCAGCAGCCAATTCTGGGACAGGGCCTACGAGCAGTACTTC. Protein sequence: CASSQFWDRAYEQYF.

The J gene is TRBJ1-1, the V gene TRBV10-2; D gene ambiguous. Germline V gene sequence: CDR1 WSHSY, CDR2 SAAADI. Trimming stripped 6 bases from V and 0 bases from J, with 8 bases between. The CDR3 loop spans 13 amino acids. The DNA of the CDR3 is TGCGCCAGCAGGCAGACTATGAACACTGAAGCTTTCTTT. Translation gives CASRQTMNTEAFF.

The rearrangement joins TRBV4-3 to TRBJ2-3; D gene ambiguous. Per the germline V gene, CDR1 is LGHNA and CDR2 is YSLEER. This CDR3 is 17 amino acids long. Trimming pared 0 bases from V and 0 bases from J, leaving 13 bases between. DNA for the CDR3: TGCGCCAGCAGCCAAGATTTAAGGGCGGACAGCACAGATACGCAGTATTTT. This sequence encodes CASSQDLRADSTDTQYF.

The rearrangement links TRBV19 to TRBJ2-2; 8 nucleotides align to TRBD2. The CDR3 length is 17 residues. J gave up 1 base and V 0 bases, and 4 bases lay outside the gene matches. Germline assignment: CDR1 LNHDA and CDR2 SQIVND (reference sequence). CDR3 region: CASSIDRAGGNTGELFF. The CDR3 DNA reads as TGTGCCAGTAGTATAGATCGTGCGGGAGGGAACACCGGGGAGCTGTTTTTT.

This clone appeared a single time. The chain has TRBV20-1 and TRBJ2-5; D remains unclear. The germline V gene has CDR1 DFQATT and CDR2 SNEGSKA (reference sequence). The CDR3 length is 10 residues. V was cut by 6 bases and J by 4 bases, with 6 bases left in between. This CDR3 reads CSALAETQYF. CDR3 nucleotide sequence: TGCAGTGCCTTGGCAGAGACCCAGTACTTC.

The rearrangement joins TRBV10-3 to TRBJ1-1; perhaps TRBD1 as D (6 bases). CDR1 and CDR2 (germline): ENHRY, SYGVKD. Trimming left V 6 bases short and J 4 bases short, with 18 bases between. This CDR3 has 15 residues. The CDR3 DNA sequence: TGTGCCATCAGACGCTACAGGGACGAGGGCACTGAAGCTTTCTTT. Translation: CAIRRYRDEGTEAFF.

The rearrangement uses TRBV28 and TRBJ2-7; tentatively, D is TRBD2 (6 bases). CDR1 and CDR2 (germline): MDHEN, SYDVKM. CDR3 length: 15 amino acids. Trimming shortened V by 3 bases and J by 1 base, and 13 bases separated the two germline ends. CDR3: CASSLEGRRSYEQYF. The DNA of the CDR3 is TGTGCCAGCAGTTTGGAGGGAAGGCGGTCCTACGAGCAGTACTTC.

The chain carries TRBV2 and TRBJ1-5, with a possible D match to TRBD1 (6 bases). The CDR3 is made up of 14 amino acids. Germline V gene sequence: CDR1 SNHLY, CDR2 FYNNEI. Trimming pared 10 bases from V and 7 bases from J, leaving 20 bases between. The DNA for the CDR3 is TGTGCCACATCGTTACAGGGATCGTGGCAGCCCCAGCATTTT. It yields the protein CATSLQGSWQPQHF. Full variable domain (rest looked up from reference TRBV2 and TRBJ1-5): EPEVTQTPSHQVTQMGQEVILRCVPISNHLYFYWYRQILGQKVEFLVSFYNNEISEKSEIFDDQFSVERPDGSNFTLKIRSTKLEDSAMYFCATSLQGSWQPQHFGDGTRLSIL.

The rearrangement uses TRBV19 and TRBJ2-7, with D perhaps matching TRBD1 (7 bases). CDR1 is LNHDA and CDR2 is SQIVND in the germline V gene (reference sequence). V was cut by 3 bases and J by 4 bases, with 10 bases left in between. This CDR3 comprises 13 residues. CDR3 DNA sequence: TGTGCCAGTAGTATCGCAGGGGGGTACGAGCAGTACTTC. It specifies CASSIAGGYEQYF.

The chain is built from TRBV5-6 and TRBJ1-1; D perhaps matches TRBD1 (6 bases). Germline-derived CDR1 and CDR2 are SGHDT and YYEEEE. The ends were cut back, 4 bases at V and 7 bases at J, with 17 bases in the middle. This CDR3 region has 14 residues. CDR3 sequence: CASSVRTGSLEAFF. The CDR3 DNA reads TGTGCCAGCAGCGTAAGAACAGGGTCCCTTGAAGCTTTCTTT.

This sequence joins TRBV28 and TRBJ1-5; TRBD1 matches 8 bases. Trimming took 5 bases from V and 10 from J; bases not matched to a gene: 19. Germline loops: CDR1 MDHEN, CDR2 SYDVKM. The CDR3 is 17 residues long. CDR3 in amino acids: CASSTPLQGASSQPQHF. CDR3 coding DNA: TGTGCCAGCAGTACTCCCCTCCAGGGGGCGAGTTCCCAACCCCAGCATTTT. Full variable domain (rest looked up from reference TRBV28 and TRBJ1-5): DVKVTQSSRYLVKRTGEKVFLECVQDMDHENMFWYRQDPGLGLRLIYFSYDVKMKEKGDIPEGYSVSREKKERFSLILESASTNQTSMYLCASSTPLQGASSQPQHFGDGTRLSIL.

V gene TRBV7-2 combines with J gene TRBJ2-1; D not resolved. Germline CDR1 SGHTA, CDR2 FQGNSA. CDR3 length equals 17 residues. V dropped 2 bases and J dropped 7 bases, with 21 bases sitting between them. The CDR3 coding sequence is TGTGCCAGCAGCTTAACTGCCTCTCCCGGCGGCCTTAATGAGCAGTTCTTC. As protein: CASSLTASPGGLNEQFF.

This clone showed up just once. This chain connects TRBV19 to TRBJ1-1; D is unresolved. Between the trimmed V and J ends, which lost 8 bases and 1 base, there was a span of 14 bases. Germline V lookup: CDR1 LNHDA, CDR2 SQIVND (reference sequence). The CDR3 runs to 14 residues. CDR3 in amino acids: CASSESVSNTEAFF. In DNA, the CDR3 is TGTGCCAGTTCGGAGAGCGTCTCGAACACTGAAGCTTTCTTT. Full variable domain (remainder filled in from reference TRBV19 and TRBJ1-1): DGGITQSPKYLFRKEGQNVTLSCEQNLNHDAMYWYRQDPGQGLRLIYYSQIVNDFQKGDIAEGYSVSREKKESFPLTVTSAQKNPTAFYLCASSESVSNTEAFFGQGTRLTVV.

This chain connects TRBV11-3 to TRBJ2-2; no clear D. This CDR3 region has 12 residues. The V and J ends lost 2 bases and 8 bases respectively, with 6 bases between them. Germline V gene sequence: CDR1 SGHNT, CDR2 YENEEA. CDR3 nucleotide sequence: TGTGCCAGCAGCTTACGGGTTGGGGAGCTGTTTTTT. Protein product: CASSLRVGELFF.

J is TRBJ2-7 and V is TRBV11-2, with D perhaps TRBD1 (6 bases). The CDR3 totals 12 residues. From germline, CDR1 is SGHAT and CDR2 FQNNGV. Trimming removed 3 bases from V and 5 bases from J, with 8 bases in between. In DNA, the CDR3 is TGTGCCAGCAGCTTCAGGGGAAACGAGCAGTACTTC. This encodes CASSFRGNEQYF.

The rearrangement uses TRBV15 and TRBJ2-5, with D hard to call. Trimming took 0 bases from V and 1 from J, leaving 3 bases between them. Germline V gene data show CDR1 as LNHNV and CDR2 as YYDKDF (reference sequence). The CDR3 runs 13 residues. The CDR3 DNA follows: TGTGCCACCAGCAGAGATCCCCAAGAGACCCAGTACTTC. This encodes CATSRDPQETQYF.

V and J are TRBV5-1 and TRBJ1-1; D not certain. This CDR3 has 14 residues. In germline, CDR1 is SGHRS, CDR2 YFSETQ. The V end lost 0 bases, the J end lost 1 base, and 7 bases lay between the germline ends. CDR3 region: CASSLAYGNTEAFF. CDR3 bases: TGCGCCAGCAGCTTGGCCTATGGGAACACTGAAGCTTTCTTT.

V usage is TRBV7-2 and J usage is TRBJ2-3; 7 bases agree with TRBD2. Germline assignment: CDR1 SGHTA and CDR2 FQGNSA. Trimming removed 1 base from V and 6 bases from J; junction bases left unmatched: 10. This CDR3 has 16 residues. DNA for the CDR3: TGTGCCAGCAGCTTAGGCCCAGCGGGGCCGGTGGATACGCAGTATTTT. Translated: CASSLGPAGPVDTQYF.